A single sample is the source of the 30 T cell receptor beta chains below, sequenced in a study of shared clonotypes between healthy human individuals. Clones were sequenced by immunoSEQ multiplex PCR, and TCRdb holds only the in-frame ones, with some missing. Of some 2,400,000 clones in the sample, approximately 94% were seen once. Sequenced sample: naive CD4+ T cells sorted from blood. Subset denoted: CD45RA+ positively selected. The source is a man aged 18 to 30 in good health.

The chain joins TRBV5-1 to TRBJ1-2; no clear D gene. The V gene lost 0 bases and the J gene lost 5 bases, with 8 bases spanning the gap. This CDR3 is built from 13 residues. CDR1 is SGHRS, CDR2 YFSETQ, per germline. The CDR3 coding sequence is TGCGCCAGCAGCTTGGAGCCAGAATATGGCTACACCTTC. Protein sequence: CASSLEPEYGYTF.

This clone was observed once. The chain uses TRBV5-8 and TRBJ2-1; 16 bases are a match to TRBD2. Germline-derived CDR1 and CDR2 are SGHTS and YDEGEE. This CDR3 contains 17 residues. Trimming at V came to 5 bases and at J to 8 bases, leaving 10 bases not matched to a gene. CDR3 coding DNA: TGTGCCAGCAGTCCGGGACTAGCGGGAGGGATTGTCGATGAGCAGTTCTTC. It translates to CASSPGLAGGIVDEQFF.

The chain employs TRBV5-5 and TRBJ1-2; 10 nucleotides agree with TRBD1. CDR1 is SGHKS, CDR2 YYEKEE, per germline (reference sequence). The trim removed 1 base at V and 5 bases at J, leaving 8 bases unmatched. This CDR3 is 16 amino acids long. This CDR3 is CASSLSLGQGYYGYTF. The CDR3 nucleotides read TGTGCCAGCAGCTTGAGTCTGGGACAGGGGTATTATGGCTACACCTTC.

The genes are TRBV2 and TRBJ2-2; TRBD1 might be the D (5 bases). V lost 8 bases and J lost 4, with 14 bases in between. The CDR3 is 14 amino acids. CDR1 SNHLY and CDR2 FYNNEI come from the germline V gene. CDR3 sequence reads: CASRQGGATGELFF. Written as DNA, the CDR3 is TGTGCCAGCCGGCAGGGTGGGGCCACCGGGGAGCTGTTTTTT.

The chain joins TRBV6-4 to TRBJ2-1; TRBD2 agrees at 7 bases. Germline V gene lookup returns CDR1 MRHNA and CDR2 SNTAGT. This CDR3 is built from 16 residues. V trimming: 2 bases; J trimming: 2 bases; junction bases outside the gene matches: 6. The CDR3 spells CASSDGGSAPYNEQFF. The CDR3 DNA sequence: TGTGCCAGCAGTGACGGCGGGAGTGCTCCCTACAATGAGCAGTTCTTC.

V and J are TRBV6-5 and TRBJ1-3, with D unclear. Germline-derived CDR1 and CDR2 are MNHEY and SVGAGI. The CDR3 runs to 15 residues. Trimming took 2 bases from V and 0 from J, leaving 8 bases between them. CDR3 region: CASSYVSGSGNTIYF. In DNA, the CDR3 is TGTGCCAGCAGTTACGTTAGTGGCTCTGGAAACACCATATATTTT.

CDR3 DNA: TGTGCCAGCAGTGAGCCGGGATCCTTCATCTATGGCTACACCTTC. Translating gives CASSEPGSFIYGYTF. This chain joins TRBV6-1 and TRBJ1-2; D unclear. Trimming removed 3 bases at V and 4 bases at J, with 15 bases between. The germline gives CDR1 MNHNS, CDR2 SASEGT. The CDR3 sequence is 15 residues long.

This clone was seen only once. The chain couples TRBV4-1 to TRBJ2-2, with TRBD1 identical over 9 bases. V shed 2 bases and J 2 bases; nucleotides not matched to a gene: 15. The CDR3 is 20 amino acids. In germline, CDR1 is MGHRA, CDR2 YSYEKL. CDR3 bases: TGCGCCAGCAGCCAAACATCCGGGACAGGGAAAAGAGTTAACACCGGGGAGCTGTTTTTT. This gives the protein CASSQTSGTGKRVNTGELFF.

The chain uses TRBV30 and TRBJ1-5, with 8 positions matching TRBD1. There are 13 residues in the CDR3. Germline trimming cut 4 bases from V and 6 bases from J; bases unmatched to any gene: 5. CDR1 is GTSNPN and CDR2 is SVGIG in the germline V gene (reference sequence). CDR3 sequence reads: CAWNQGAGQPQHF. CDR3 nucleotide sequence: TGTGCCTGGAACCAGGGGGCGGGTCAGCCCCAGCATTTT.

V and J are TRBV4-1 and TRBJ1-6; 9 nucleotides match TRBD1. CDR1 is MGHRA and CDR2 is YSYEKL in the germline V gene. Trimming took 7 bases from V and 10 from J; bases not matched to a gene: 14. The CDR3 runs to 16 residues. In DNA form, the CDR3 reads TGCGCCAGCATCATGACCTGGACAGGGGTATGGTCACCCCTCCACTTT. Protein product: CASIMTWTGVWSPLHF.

V gene TRBV30 combines with J gene TRBJ2-2; D gene ambiguous. Germline V CDR1 and CDR2: GTSNPN, SVGIG (reference sequence). This CDR3 contains 14 residues. V lost 0 bases and J lost 6, with 11 bases in between. CDR3 sequence (DNA): TGTGCCTGGAGTGTATTCCAGGCTTCCGGGGAGCTGTTTTTT. Residues: CAWSVFQASGELFF.

To note about this clone: This sample includes further DNA sequences coding for the same CDR3. This chain links TRBV29-1 with TRBJ1-1; D ambiguous. The germline CDR1 and CDR2 sequences are SQVTM and ANQGSEA. V dropped 7 bases and J dropped 1 base, with 4 bases sitting between them. The CDR3 is made up of 10 amino acids. The CDR3 region has the DNA TGCAGCGCTGAGAACACTGAAGCTTTCTTT. It specifies CSAENTEAFF.

Regarding this clone: Other DNA sequences in the sample encode the same CDR3. The rearrangement joins TRBV5-1 to TRBJ2-5; D is ambiguous. V lost 0 bases and J lost 2, with 11 bases in between. The CDR3 is made up of 15 amino acids. Germline CDR1 is SGHRS and CDR2 is YFSETQ. The CDR3 nucleotides are TGCGCCAGCAGCTTGGCCGTGGCAGGACAAGAGACCCAGTACTTC. This gives the protein CASSLAVAGQETQYF.

The rearrangement joins TRBV6-1 to TRBJ2-7; 9 bases map to TRBD1. The trim removed 7 bases at V and 0 bases at J, leaving 7 bases unmatched. In germline, CDR1 is MNHNS, CDR2 SASEGT. The CDR3 consists of 15 residues. Here the CDR3 reads CASIHRDRASYEQYF. DNA for the CDR3: TGTGCCAGCATTCACCGGGACAGGGCCTCCTACGAGCAGTACTTC.

This rearrangement joins TRBV12-2 to TRBJ1-1. TRBV12-2 is a listed pseudogene. The CDR3 has 16 amino acids. The CDR3: CASRLARRWENTEAFF. CDR3 DNA sequence: TGTGCAAGTCGCTTAGCGCGGAGGTGGGAGAACACTGAAGCTTTCTTT.

Comment on this clone: The same CDR3 can be traced to other DNA sequences in this sample. The CDR3 loop is CASSQGDRNYGYTF. CDR3 nucleotides: TGCGCCAGCAGCCAAGGGGACAGAAACTATGGCTACACCTTC. This sequence joins TRBV4-1 and TRBJ1-2; 7 nucleotides agree with TRBD1. Germline-derived CDR1 and CDR2 are MGHRA and YSYEKL. The CDR3 sequence is 14 residues long. The ends lost 1 base at V and 2 bases at J; junction bases unmatched: 1.

As DNA, the CDR3 is TGTGCCAGCAGGGACGCGACGCAGCAGCCCCAGCATTTT. Translating it yields CASRDATQQPQHF. The V call is TRBV6-6, the J call TRBJ1-5; D not resolved. V was shortened by 6 bases and J by 7 bases, with 13 bases between the two germline ends. The CDR3 sequence is 13 residues long. CDR1 and CDR2 (germline): MNHNY, SVGAGI (reference sequence).

Remarks on this clone: This CDR3 is also generated by other DNA sequences in the sample. The genes are TRBV19 and TRBJ1-2, with a weak D call TRBD1 (5 bases). The CDR3 sequence is 13 residues long. Trimming shortened V by 6 bases and J by 0 bases, and 8 bases separated the two germline ends. Germline CDR1 and CDR2: LNHDA and SQIVND (reference sequence). DNA of the CDR3: TGTGCCAGTAGCCCGACAGCTAACTATGGCTACACCTTC. This translates into CASSPTANYGYTF.

The J gene is TRBJ2-3, the V gene TRBV6-1; 8 bases align to TRBD2. This CDR3 has 15 amino acids. CDR1 MNHNS and CDR2 SASEGT come from the germline V gene. Losses at the gene ends were 6 bases for V and 1 base for J; bases not matched to a gene: 6. CDR3 loop: CASRGLGVGTDTQYF. The CDR3 DNA is TGTGCCAGCAGGGGACTAGGTGTCGGCACAGATACGCAGTATTTT.

This clone was observed a few times. The gene calls are TRBV18 and TRBJ1-1, with TRBD1 identical over 10 bases. Trimming took 2 bases from V and 3 from J; bases not matched to a gene: 0. CDR3 length: 14 amino acids. From germline, CDR1 is KGHSH and CDR2 LQKENI. The CDR3 sequence: CASSPGTGDTEAFF. Here the CDR3 DNA reads TGTGCCAGCTCACCAGGGACAGGGGACACTGAAGCTTTCTTT.

The V and J genes are TRBV6-5 and TRBJ2-2; no clear D. The CDR3 totals 15 residues. V lost 2 bases, J lost 1 base, and 8 bases lay in between. Germline loops: CDR1 MNHEY, CDR2 SVGAGI. As DNA, the CDR3 is TGTGCCAGCAGTTACGGCCGCGTGAACACCGGGGAGCTGTTTTTT. It translates to CASSYGRVNTGELFF.

This chain links TRBV7-9 with TRBJ2-3; 12 bases match TRBD2. From germline, CDR1 is SEHNR and CDR2 FQNEAQ (reference sequence). Trimming cost V 4 bases and J 3 bases; bases outside gene matches: 14. This CDR3 comprises 19 residues. The CDR3 DNA follows: TGTGCCAGCAGCTCCCCGGGCCCCTGGACTAGCGGGAATACAGATACGCAGTATTTT. Translation gives CASSSPGPWTSGNTDTQYF.

The chain carries TRBV18 and TRBJ1-5, with D perhaps matching TRBD1 (5 bases). The germline CDR1 and CDR2 sequences are KGHSH and LQKENI. Deletions cut 6 bases from V and 0 bases from J, with 12 bases between. The CDR3 is 15 amino acids. CDR3 nucleotide sequence: TGTGCCAGCTCCCTGGACATCGTTAGCAATCAGCCCCAGCATTTT. Amino acids: CASSLDIVSNQPQHF.

The chain uses TRBV6-6 and TRBJ1-4, with D unresolved. Germline V gene lookup returns CDR1 MNHNY and CDR2 SVGAGI (reference sequence). Trimming stripped 6 bases from V and 11 bases from J, with 25 bases between. CDR3 length equals 16 residues. The CDR3 nucleotides are TGTGCCAGCAGCCCTCTCCCCCGGTCGGCAGTAGGGAAACTGTTTTTT. It codes for CASSPLPRSAVGKLFF.

The chain carries TRBV4-3 and TRBJ2-1; D remains ambiguous. The CDR3 totals 16 residues. CDR1 is LGHNA, CDR2 YSLEER, per germline. The V and J ends lost 0 bases and 4 bases respectively, with 13 bases between them. For the CDR3, the DNA is TGCGCCAGCAGCCAAGAGGTAAGCCCCGAGTACAATGAGCAGTTCTTC. It translates to CASSQEVSPEYNEQFF.

The chain couples TRBV6-5 to TRBJ1-5, with no clear D. V lost 8 bases and J lost 0, with 8 bases in between. Germline V lookup: CDR1 MNHEY, CDR2 SVGAGI. The CDR3 totals 13 residues. The CDR3 nucleotides read TGTGCCAGCCGGCAGTATAGCAATCAGCCCCAGCATTTT. Protein sequence: CASRQYSNQPQHF.

The V call is TRBV5-4, the J call TRBJ2-5; D is unresolved. Germline loops: CDR1 SGHNT, CDR2 YYREEE (reference sequence). The CDR3 contains 16 residues. Trimming left V 0 bases short and J 1 base short, with 13 bases between. The CDR3 coding sequence is TGTGCCAGCAGCTTGGCCGTAGTAGCCTCCCAAGAGACCCAGTACTTC. Amino acids: CASSLAVVASQETQYF.

This sequence joins TRBV5-1 and TRBJ2-3, with 8 bases fitting TRBD1. Trimming took 0 bases from V and 4 from J; bases not matched to a gene: 10. Germline CDR1 and CDR2: SGHRS and YFSETQ. This CDR3 region has 17 residues. The CDR3 DNA is TGCGCCAGCAGCTTGGCCTTCAAACAGGGGGATTCAGATACGCAGTATTTT. Translated, it gives CASSLAFKQGDSDTQYF.

V usage is TRBV20-1 and J usage is TRBJ2-1; D is ambiguous. The V end lost 1 base, the J end lost 6 bases, and 4 bases lay between the germline ends. In germline, CDR1 is DFQATT, CDR2 SNEGSKA (reference sequence). This CDR3 is built from 11 residues. The CDR3 is CSARASNEQFF. The CDR3 region has the DNA TGCAGTGCTAGAGCTTCCAATGAGCAGTTCTTC.

The rearrangement uses TRBV2 and TRBJ1-6; TRBD1 matches 8 bases. This CDR3 region has 14 residues. V lost 7 bases to trimming and J lost 10 bases; unmatched junction nucleotides: 9. Per germline, CDR1 SNHLY and CDR2 FYNNEI. This chain's CDR3 is CASTTGGLGSPLHF. DNA of the CDR3: TGTGCCAGCACAACAGGGGGACTGGGCTCACCCCTCCACTTT. Full variable domain (remainder filled in from reference TRBV2 and TRBJ1-6): EPEVTQTPSHQVTQMGQEVILRCVPISNHLYFYWYRQILGQKVEFLVSFYNNEISEKSEIFDDQFSVERPDGSNFTLKIRSTKLEDSAMYFCASTTGGLGSPLHFGNGTRLTVT.